Here is one TCR beta chain with its context. The target antigen is unknown. This sample stems from a study of CD8+CD57+ T cells in acquired aplastic anemia. For the study at large: Yields of DNA that came from sorted CD4+ and CD8+ cells averaged about 3 ug. Healthy donors had, on average, around 9.9 million reads for their CD4+ cells.

CDR1 and CDR2 (germline): LNHNV, YYDKDF (reference sequence). CDR3 length: 16 amino acids. V was clipped by 0 bases and J by 3 bases; unmatched bases: 5. Findings and limits, study-wide: Between patients and controls, CD8+ Simpson's diversity did not vary significantly. Patients and controls shared over 25 CD8+ CDR3 sequences, highly expressed in patients.

CDR3 and TCR beta VDJ profiling relied on a genomic DNA template. TCRdb re-analysed the reads in MiXCR, keeping a single row per CDR3 protein. This repertoire shows a few hundred thousand distinct CDR3 sequences, around 60% found once; its top ten account for about 29%. Sequenced material: sorted CD4+, CD8+, or CD8+CD57+ T cells (not recorded which) from PBMCs. The chain couples TRBV15 to TRBJ2-3, with TRBD2 identical over 8 bases. This clonotype was obtained from a human donor in good health. The CDR3 spells CATSRDNAGGTDTQYF. The CDR3 DNA reads as TGTGCCACCAGCAGAGATAACGCGGGAGGAACAGATACGCAGTATTTT.